This is a list of T cell receptor beta chains from one sample in a study of Graves' ophthalmopathy and Graves' hyperthyroidism. Each CDR3 protein is one row after TCRdb ran MiXCR on the multiplex PCR reads. The sample shows approximately 210,000 distinct CDR3 sequences, under 30% of them seen only once. What was sequenced was peripheral blood. The source is a man aged 50 or older with Graves' ophthalmopathy. Each CDR3 is given without its conserved first and last residue.

V	J	CDR3
TRBV12-3/TRBV12-4	TRBJ2-7	ASSLTGGRDEQY
TRBV12-3/TRBV12-4	TRBJ1-5	ASSLYGTGQGQPQH
TRBV6-9	TRBJ1-5	ASSKGPAHNQPQH
TRBV2	TRBJ1-5	ASSAGVNSNQPQH
TRBV30	TRBJ2-5	AWRGAATQY
TRBV7-9	TRBJ1-5	ASSRPIGPQH
TRBV28	TRBJ1-1	ASSLSGAVTEAF
TRBV4-1	TRBJ2-7	ASSQPYLAGGPNEQY
TRBV7-2	TRBJ2-5	ASSMGLAGQETQY
TRBV6-5	TRBJ2-7	ASSWDRGLYEQY
TRBV28	TRBJ2-7	ASSLIAGGHRREQY
TRBV6-1	TRBJ1-1	ANSPGVNTEAF
TRBV11-2	TRBJ1-3	ASSLVGGGSGNTIY
TRBV28	TRBJ2-7	ASSPPQTEQY
TRBV11-2	TRBJ2-1	ASQRLAGGPNEQF
TRBV6-2/TRBV6-3	TRBJ1-1	ASSYPTDTENTEAF
TRBV7-2	TRBJ2-2	ASSAPGLVFTGELF
TRBV11-3	TRBJ2-7	ASSLSVSNEQY
TRBV6-1	TRBJ2-2	ASSEIATRGELF
TRBV29-1	TRBJ2-5	SVYDRTDQETQY
TRBV20-1	TRBJ2-5	SARGVGETQY
TRBV6-1	TRBJ2-5	ASSELSAGTQY
TRBV12-3/TRBV12-4	TRBJ2-5	ASSFQREETQY
TRBV7-2	TRBJ1-5	ASSLGQLGTGSNQPQH
TRBV10-3	TRBJ2-5	AISVSSGRETQY
TRBV27	TRBJ2-5	ASSLSGDGPQETQY
TRBV11-2	TRBJ2-2	ASSFRPRRTGELF
TRBV5-1	TRBJ2-7	ASSLKGAGSEQY
TRBV7-2	TRBJ2-5	ASRETPQETQY
TRBV27	TRBJ1-5	AAGGARDQPQH
TRBV7-7	TRBJ2-5	ASSWGREETQY
TRBV29-1	TRBJ2-2	SVWGAGELF
TRBV6-5	TRBJ1-1	ASSYSGRTLEAF
TRBV28	TRBJ2-7	ASLTRQGAYEQY
TRBV19	TRBJ1-2	ASSIGGPPGSNYGYT
TRBV20-1	TRBJ1-2	SASGQADNYGYT
TRBV5-1	TRBJ1-3	ASSLGGSSGNTIY
TRBV12-3/TRBV12-4	TRBJ2-2	ASQIGGAWGELF
TRBV12-3/TRBV12-4	TRBJ1-5	ASSLQGRSNQPQH
TRBV29-1	TRBJ2-3	SVESVVGGQSTDTQY
TRBV3-1	TRBJ2-2	ASRPSGNTGELF
TRBV6-5	TRBJ2-7	ASSYSAESYEQY
TRBV15	TRBJ1-2	ATSRERAGDYGYT
TRBV6-5	TRBJ1-5	ASSYQSGNQPQH
TRBV7-9	TRBJ1-1	ASSPILLTTEAF
TRBV29-1	TRBJ1-2	SVRDVRGYT
TRBV3-1	TRBJ1-1	ASSPTSPNTEAF
TRBV7-9	TRBJ1-1	ASSGVLPAATEAF
TRBV6-1	TRBJ2-5	ASSGEGGGAARKTQY
TRBV20-1	TRBJ2-5	SARDYLQETQY
TRBV20-1	TRBJ2-4	SAIPAPLAGGPVGSQY